The present T cell receptor (beta chain) was sequenced within a study of identical twins. TCRdb re-called the 5' RACE reads through MiXCR, storing one row per CDR3 protein. The sample lists around 1.7 million distinct CDR3 sequences, around 29% occurring once. This clonotype came up many times. With 4 bases removed from V and 2 bases from J, the gap between germline ends came to 7 bases. Germline values: CDR1 MNHEY, CDR2 SVGAGI. The CDR3 sequence is 13 residues long. The material sequenced was cord blood. This chain joins TRBV6-5 and TRBJ2-3; D possibly corresponds to TRBD1 (6 bases). This clonotype was sampled from a newborn girl in good health. The CDR3 is CASSWGHTDTQYF. Here the CDR3 DNA reads TGTGCCAGCAGTTGGGGACACACAGATACGCAGTATTTT.